A single sample is the source of the 16 T cell receptor beta chains below, sequenced in a study of shared clonotypes between healthy human individuals. Clones were sequenced by immunoSEQ multiplex PCR, and TCRdb holds only the in-frame ones, with some missing. The sample includes approximately 1.4 million clones, nearly 99% of them seen just once. Material for sequencing was naive CD4+ T cells sorted from blood. This sample's subset: CD45RA+ positively selected. The source is a man aged 25 to 45 in good health.

The rearrangement links TRBV2 to TRBJ1-6, with unresolved D. From germline, CDR1 is SNHLY and CDR2 FYNNEI. The CDR3 contains 15 residues. The V gene lost 7 bases and the J gene lost 3 bases, with 13 bases spanning the gap. CDR3 coding DNA: TGTGCCAGCAAACAGACGGGGAACTATAATTCACCCCTCCACTTT. Amino acids: CASKQTGNYNSPLHF.

The rearrangement uses TRBV27 and TRBJ2-7, with 14 bases fitting TRBD2. The CDR3 runs 16 residues. The V gene end was trimmed by 4 bases and the J gene end by 2 bases; junction bases not matched to a gene: 4. Germline-derived CDR1 and CDR2 are MNHEY and SMNVEV (reference sequence). CDR3 loop: CASSSRTSGRPYEQYF. Written as DNA, the CDR3 is TGTGCCAGCAGTTCTCGGACTAGCGGGAGGCCCTACGAGCAGTACTTC.

This chain joins TRBV4-3 and TRBJ2-7; D is uncertain. V lost 1 base and J 3 bases, leaving 16 bases between the germline ends. The CDR3 loop spans 16 amino acids. In germline, CDR1 is LGHNA, CDR2 YSLEER. The CDR3: CASSQGSHGLVYEQYF. The CDR3 region has the DNA TGCGCCAGCAGCCAAGGGTCCCACGGTCTCGTCTACGAGCAGTACTTC.

The V gene is TRBV6-6, the J gene TRBJ2-5; the match to TRBD2 covers 7 bases. CDR1 and CDR2 (germline): MNHNY, SVGAGI (reference sequence). This CDR3 contains 13 residues. The trim removed 8 bases at V and 2 bases at J, leaving 5 bases unmatched. The CDR3 region is CASAGEGQETQYF. DNA of the CDR3: TGTGCCAGCGCTGGGGAGGGACAAGAGACCCAGTACTTC.

This rearrangement joins TRBV5-5 to TRBJ2-6; D is possibly TRBD2 (5 bases). The germline CDR1 and CDR2 sequences are SGHKS and YYEKEE (reference sequence). CDR3 length: 16 residues. V gave up 4 bases and J gave up 0 bases, with 11 bases separating them. The CDR3 region is CASSVLSGSGANVLTF. The CDR3, as DNA: TGTGCCAGCAGCGTTCTCAGCGGCTCTGGGGCCAACGTCCTGACTTTC.

The DNA for the CDR3 is TGTGCCAGCAGCAAACAGCCGACAGGGGGCGCCCCCACAGATACGCAGTATTTT. The encoded protein is CASSKQPTGGAPTDTQYF. This chain links TRBV21-1 with TRBJ2-3; the table's TRBD1 call for D was not verified on the DNA. TRBV21-1 is a pseudogene locus. CDR3 length equals 18 residues.

The rearrangement links TRBV11-1 to TRBJ2-5; TRBD2 might be the D (6 bases). Germline CDR1 SGHAT, CDR2 FQDESV (reference sequence). The CDR3 is made up of 15 amino acids. V was trimmed by 5 bases and J by 6 bases, leaving 19 bases between them. In DNA form, the CDR3 reads TGTGCCAGCAGCCTAACCGGGGACTCACTGAAGACCCAGTACTTC. Protein product: CASSLTGDSLKTQYF.

This sequence joins TRBV5-1 and TRBJ2-5, with 10 bases lining up with TRBD1. CDR1 and CDR2 from the germline V gene are SGHRS and YFSETQ. The CDR3 has 15 amino acids. V lost 4 bases and J lost 1; bases outside the gene matches: 4. The CDR3 coding sequence is TGCGCCAGCAGCCGGACAGGGGGTTTCCAAGAGACCCAGTACTTC. Residues: CASSRTGGFQETQYF.

The chain combines TRBV11-3 with TRBJ2-1; TRBD2 agrees at 12 bases. The trim removed 1 base at V and 6 bases at J, leaving 1 base unmatched. This CDR3 comprises 15 residues. Per germline, CDR1 SGHNT and CDR2 YENEEA. CDR3 amino acids: CASSLGTSGINEQFF. CDR3 DNA sequence: TGTGCCAGCAGCTTAGGGACTAGCGGGATCAATGAGCAGTTCTTC.

This chain links TRBV5-6 with TRBJ2-3; D unclear. Trimming shortened V by 6 bases and J by 4 bases, and 0 bases separated the two germline ends. Germline values: CDR1 SGHDT, CDR2 YYEEEE. The CDR3 is made up of 9 amino acids. The CDR3 nucleotides are TGTGCCAGCACAGATACGCAGTATTTT. This translates into CASTDTQYF.

CDR3 DNA sequence: TGTGCCAGCAGTTTAACCCCCGTCCGACAGGGGATCATCGGCTACACCTTC. This sequence encodes CASSLTPVRQGIIGYTF. The genes are TRBV28 and TRBJ1-2; TRBD1 matches at 8 bases. Germline V gene lookup returns CDR1 MDHEN and CDR2 SYDVKM. This CDR3 has 17 amino acids. Germline trimming cut 2 bases from V and 8 bases from J; bases unmatched to any gene: 16.

Comments on this clone: In the same sample, other DNA sequences code for this CDR3. The chain is built from TRBV28 and TRBJ2-7, with unresolved D. Germline V lookup: CDR1 MDHEN, CDR2 SYDVKM. The CDR3 has 14 amino acids. Between the trimmed V and J ends, which lost 3 bases and 0 bases, there was a span of 9 bases. The CDR3 nucleotides are TGTGCCAGCAGTTTTCCAGGAAACTCCTACGAGCAGTACTTC. Its protein product is CASSFPGNSYEQYF.

This rearrangement joins TRBV6-4 to TRBJ1-2; no definite D call. Germline-derived CDR1 and CDR2 are MRHNA and SNTAGT. Trimming shortened V by 5 bases and J by 4 bases, and 17 bases separated the two germline ends. The CDR3 contains 15 residues. Written as DNA, the CDR3 is TGTGCCAGCAGTCCCTCCTCCCATTGGGTCTATGGCTACACCTTC. Residues: CASSPSSHWVYGYTF.

The chain uses TRBV10-3 and TRBJ2-7; D may be TRBD1 or TRBD2 (5 bases each). Germline V lookup: CDR1 ENHRY, CDR2 SYGVKD. The V gene lost 8 bases and the J gene lost 0 bases, with 14 bases spanning the gap. The CDR3 runs to 14 residues. The CDR3 bases are TGTGCCATCTCAGCCGGGGCGAACTCCTACGAGCAGTACTTC. This encodes CAISAGANSYEQYF.

The chain couples TRBV21-1 to TRBJ1-5. TRBV21-1 is a documented pseudogene. The CDR3 is 16 residues long. The DNA for the CDR3 is TGTGCCAGCAGCAAAGAAAGTGGGCCCGGGGATCAGCCCCAGCATTTT. It specifies CASSKESGPGDQPQHF.

The gene calls are TRBV20-1 and TRBJ2-7; D remains ambiguous. The CDR3 sequence is 11 residues long. The germline V and J ends were trimmed by 1 base and 9 bases, with 10 bases remaining between them. Germline loops: CDR1 DFQATT, CDR2 SNEGSKA (reference sequence). The CDR3 sequence is CSARGDGSQYF. For the CDR3, the DNA is TGCAGTGCTAGAGGTGATGGGTCGCAGTACTTC.